This T cell receptor beta chain comes out of a study of T-cell reconstitution after alpha-beta-depleted transplantation in children (dated by TCRdb to the mid-2010s). For the wider study: Using TCR repertoire profiling, the study quantitatively followed how T-cell immune reconstitution unfolded in children after TCRalphabeta/CD19-depleted allogeneic hematopoietic cell transplantation.

Trimming removed 5 bases from V and 2 bases from J, leaving 6 bases between the germline ends. The CDR3 contains 11 residues, cysteine and phenylalanine counted. Only the CDR3 region is kept as DNA, spanning 33 bases read in frame from base 1. The germline V gene (reference sequence) provides CDR1 GTSNPN and CDR2 SVGIG. Library method: PCR. Sequencing relied on an Illumina HiSeq 2500. TCR libraries were prepared with molecular barcoding, using unique molecular identifiers to normalize TCRbeta repertoire quantification. TCRdb handled the public reads itself, with Q25 trimming in fastp and clone calling in MiXCR, and kept productive beta chains. All rows with the same CDR3 protein become a single entry with the most common DNA and genes. A total of roughly 100,000 distinct CDR3 sequences appear in this sample, approximately 6% of them only once. The top ten clones comprise around 5.6% of the sample. In light of the paper, this sample's time point label describes: day 60 (about 2 months) after transplantation. Explained via the paper, the treatment or condition label denotes: allogeneic hematopoietic cell transplantation with graft depleted of TCRalphabeta T cells and CD19 B cells. TCRalphabeta/CD19-depleted allogeneic hematopoietic cell grafts were given to the transplant recipients, all of whom were children.

Ten or more counts support this clonotype. The specificity of this receptor is unknown. The input lacks base qualities; no much larger clone sits a single base away. Here is what the overall study found, with its caveats: The high TCRbeta diversity at day 60 in some patients was ascribed to recipient T cells and intrathymic progenitors that had survived conditioning. The apparently early recovery of alphabetaT-cell counts about two months after transplant reportedly depended on only several hundred rapidly expanded clones that came from non-depleted graft cells. Over the following months the frequencies of hyperexpanded clones went down, and after one year T-cell counts and TCRbeta diversity were mostly credited to newly produced T cells.

The V and J genes are TRBV30 and TRBJ1-2; the D gene remains uncertain. The sequencing here drew on PBMCs, mostly from graft donor cells, taken 60 days after TCRalphabeta/CD19-depleted stem cell transplant. The receptor was derived from a female patient aged 2-10 years who had a stem cell transplant for Fanconi anemia, so the T cells may come from the graft donor. The nucleotide sequence reads as follows: TGTGCCTGGGGCCAGAACTATGGCTACACCTTC. It translates as CAWGQNYGYTF.